The clone carrying this TCR beta chain appeared a single time. The CDR3 is 15 residues long. Germline CDR1 SGHDN, CDR2 FVKESK. Trimming left V 1 base short and J 10 bases short, with 14 bases between. The data were taken from a study of T cell changes during pregnancy in multiple sclerosis. Sequencing used immunoSEQ multiplex PCR; TCRdb keeps in-frame clones, though not all of them. The sample includes about 85,000 clones, about 89% of them seen just once. The V and J genes are TRBV14 and TRBJ1-6; tentative D call: TRBD1 (5 bases). The sequenced sample was peripheral blood, obtained in the first trimester of pregnancy. The TCR comes from a female donor with multiple sclerosis, enrolled in a pregnancy study. The CDR3 nucleotides read TGTGCCAGCAGCCAAGCGATGTCAGGGAGGTCACCCCTCCACTTT. As protein: CASSQAMSGRSPLHF.